The rows below give T cell receptor beta chains drawn from one sample of a study of blood T cell repertoires in COVID-19. Some clones are missing from TCRdb's copy, which holds only in-frame ones; the method was immunoSEQ multiplex PCR. The repertoire holds tens of thousands of clones, 88% seen once, with about 3.2% in the top ten. Sequenced: peripheral blood. The source is a human donor in a cohort sampled during active COVID-19. Both conserved end residues are part of each CDR3. D genes are given only for firm matches. A row's size may be missing; if present it is once, few, many or a size class.

size: .
J: TRBJ2-3
D: .
V: TRBV7-3
DNA: TGTGCCAGCAGCTTAGAACCCGGGATAGATACGCAGTATTTT
CDR3: CASSLEPGIDTQYF

size: .
J: TRBJ1-2
D: .
V: TRBV6-5
DNA: TGTGCCAGCAGACAGGGCAGCTATGGCTACACCTTC
CDR3: CASRQGSYGYTF

size: .
J: TRBJ1-1
D: .
V: TRBV3-1/TRBV3-2
DNA: TGTGCCAGCAGCCCGGGACACATCACTGAAGCTTTCTTT
CDR3: CASSPGHITEAFF

size: .
J: TRBJ2-7
D: TRBD1
V: TRBV27
DNA: TGTGCCAGCAGTCTCAGGGGGTCTAGCTCCTACGAGCAGTACTTC
CDR3: CASSLRGSSSYEQYF

size: .
J: TRBJ1-3
D: .
V: TRBV4-3
DNA: TGCGCCAGCAGCCAAGATCTTCAACAGGGTCGGCTCGGAAACACCATATATTTT
CDR3: CASSQDLQQGRLGNTIYF

size: .
J: TRBJ2-2
D: .
V: TRBV6-1
DNA: TGTGCCAGCAGTGAATCGGCGGACACCGGGGAGCTGTTTTTT
CDR3: CASSESADTGELFF

size: .
J: TRBJ1-5
D: .
V: TRBV19
DNA: TGTGCCAGTATGGTCGGGAATAGCAATCAGCCCCAGCATTTT
CDR3: CASMVGNSNQPQHF

size: few
J: TRBJ1-2
D: .
V: TRBV4-1
DNA: TGCGCCAGCAGCCCCTCCACAGTGGGGACTGACTACACCTTC
CDR3: CASSPSTVGTDYTF

size: .
J: TRBJ2-7
D: TRBD2
V: TRBV7-2
DNA: TGTGCCAGCAGCTTTGCCGGGACTAGCGCCTACGAGCAGTACTTC
CDR3: CASSFAGTSAYEQYF

size: .
J: TRBJ2-7
D: .
V: TRBV18
DNA: TGTGCCAGCTCGACATCAGGCGAGCAGTACTTC
CDR3: CASSTSGEQYF

size: .
J: TRBJ1-1
D: .
V: TRBV18
DNA: TGTGCCAGCTCACCTACAGGGTTCAACACTGAAGCTTTCTTT
CDR3: CASSPTGFNTEAFF

size: .
J: TRBJ2-7
D: TRBD2
V: TRBV5-6
DNA: TGTGCCAGCAGCTTATTTGGAGCGGGAGGGACCTACGAGCAGTACTTC
CDR3: CASSLFGAGGTYEQYF

size: .
J: TRBJ1-6
D: .
V: TRBV7-3
DNA: TGTGCCAGCAGCCCAGGGCGGTCCTATAATTCACCCCTCCACTTT
CDR3: CASSPGRSYNSPLHF

size: once
J: TRBJ2-7
D: TRBD1
V: TRBV5-1
DNA: TGCGCCAGCAGCTTGAGGTCAGGGGGCGCGTACGAGCAGTACTTC
CDR3: CASSLRSGGAYEQYF

size: .
J: TRBJ2-3
D: .
V: TRBV7-9
DNA: TGTGCCAGCAGCTTAGGAGGACAGAAGATATACACAGATACGCAGTATTTT
CDR3: CASSLGGQKIYTDTQYF

size: few
J: TRBJ2-1
D: TRBD2
V: TRBV9
DNA: TGTGCCAGCAGCGTAGGACGGGCGGGAGGGAATGAGCAGTTCTTC
CDR3: CASSVGRAGGNEQFF

size: .
J: TRBJ2-7
D: TRBD1
V: TRBV7-9
DNA: TGTGCCAGCAGCTTAGCACAGGGGAGCGAGCAGTACTTC
CDR3: CASSLAQGSEQYF

size: .
J: TRBJ2-5
D: TRBD2
V: TRBV5-4
DNA: TGTGCCAGCAGCTTGCGGACTAGCGGGATGGAGAGGGGCAAGACCCAGTACTTC
CDR3: CASSLRTSGMERGKTQYF

size: few
J: TRBJ2-7
D: TRBD1
V: TRBV11-2
DNA: TGTGCCAGCAGCCCGCGGGGACAGGGACCCTACGAGCAGTACTTC
CDR3: CASSPRGQGPYEQYF

size: .
J: TRBJ2-7
D: TRBD1
V: TRBV4-1
DNA: TGCGCCAGCAGCCCCCGGACAGGCTCTTACGAGCAGTACTTC
CDR3: CASSPRTGSYEQYF

size: .
J: TRBJ1-1
D: TRBD1
V: TRBV4-3
DNA: TGCGCCAGCAGCCTTCAGGGGGCTGACACTGAAGCTTTCTTT
CDR3: CASSLQGADTEAFF

size: .
J: TRBJ1-3
D: .
V: TRBV2
DNA: TGTGCCAGCAGTGAATCTCGGCGGTACGGAAACACCATATATTTT
CDR3: CASSESRRYGNTIYF

size: .
J: TRBJ2-5
D: .
V: TRBV27
DNA: TGTGCCAGCAGTGGATGGCCGGGGGAGACCCAGTACTTC
CDR3: CASSGWPGETQYF

size: .
J: TRBJ2-1
D: TRBD2
V: TRBV5-6
DNA: TGTGCCAGCAGCTTTCTGGGTATTATGGGCGGGAGGGCCTATGAGCAGTTCTTC
CDR3: CASSFLGIMGGRAYEQFF

size: once
J: TRBJ1-1
D: TRBD1
V: TRBV6-2/TRBV6-3
DNA: TGTGCCAGCACCCCGGGACAGGTGAACACTGAAGCTTTCTTT
CDR3: CASTPGQVNTEAFF

size: .
J: TRBJ1-1
D: .
V: TRBV30
DNA: TGTGCCTGGAGATTGGAGGCTGAAGCTTTCTTT
CDR3: CAWRLEAEAFF

size: .
J: TRBJ2-1
D: .
V: TRBV5-8
DNA: TGTGCCAGCAGCTTGGAACCTGGGGGCCGTTCCTACAATGAGCAGTTCTTC
CDR3: CASSLEPGGRSYNEQFF

size: .
J: TRBJ2-7
D: TRBD2
V: TRBV5-1
DNA: TGCGCCAGCAGCCGACGACCCGCGAGCACCGGGACTACTGAGTACGAGCAGTACTTC
CDR3: CASSRRPASTGTTEYEQYF

size: once
J: TRBJ1-6
D: TRBD1
V: TRBV7-2
DNA: TGTGCCAGCAGCCCGGGGACAGGGATTAATTCACCCCTCCACTTT
CDR3: CASSPGTGINSPLHF

size: .
J: TRBJ1-2
D: .
V: TRBV4-3
DNA: TGCGCCAGCAGCCAAGACTACAGCCCATATGGCTACACCTTC
CDR3: CASSQDYSPYGYTF

size: .
J: TRBJ1-1
D: .
V: TRBV6-5
DNA: TGTGCCAGCAGTCGCTTTGACAGGAACACTGAAGCTTTCTTT
CDR3: CASSRFDRNTEAFF

size: .
J: TRBJ1-1
D: TRBD1
V: TRBV7-2
DNA: TGTGCCAGCAGCTCGGGACAGGTTCGTATTGAAGCTTTCTTT
CDR3: CASSSGQVRIEAFF

size: .
J: TRBJ2-5
D: .
V: TRBV5-1
DNA: TGCGCCAGCAGCCCGGTCCTCGGAGGGGAGACCCAGTACTTC
CDR3: CASSPVLGGETQYF

size: .
J: TRBJ2-2
D: TRBD1
V: TRBV9
DNA: TGTGCCAGCTCGGGACAGGGGGCTGGCGGGGAGCTGTTTTTT
CDR3: CASSGQGAGGELFF

size: large
J: TRBJ1-1
D: TRBD1
V: TRBV19
DNA: TGTGCCAGTAGTACGGGACAGGGGACTGAAGCTTTCTTT
CDR3: CASSTGQGTEAFF

size: .
J: TRBJ2-4
D: .
V: TRBV9
DNA: TGTGCCAGCAGCGTAGATCCGGGGACTCCACGGGACATTCAGTACTTC
CDR3: CASSVDPGTPRDIQYF